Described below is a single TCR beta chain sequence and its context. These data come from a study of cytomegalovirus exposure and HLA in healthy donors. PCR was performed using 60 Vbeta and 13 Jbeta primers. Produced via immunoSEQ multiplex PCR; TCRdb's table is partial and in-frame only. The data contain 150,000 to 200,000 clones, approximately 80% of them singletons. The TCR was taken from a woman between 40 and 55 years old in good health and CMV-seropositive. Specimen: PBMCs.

CDR3 protein: CASSIDLGGTHNEQFF. CDR3 sequence (DNA): TGTGCCAGTAGTATAGATCTGGGGGGGACTCACAATGAGCAGTTCTTC. The chain couples TRBV19 to TRBJ2-1; TRBD2 aligns across 7 bases. CDR1 and CDR2 from the germline V gene are LNHDA and SQIVND (reference sequence). Trimming at V came to 0 bases and at J to 5 bases, leaving 7 bases not matched to a gene. The CDR3 runs to 16 residues.